The 14 T cell receptor beta chains below were found in one sample sequenced in a study of molecular identifiers for immune sequencing clone quantification. From the PCR reads, TCRdb called clonotypes with MiXCR, one entry per CDR3 protein. This sample carries about 65,000 distinct CDR3 sequences, about a fifth of them seen once, and the ten largest clones take roughly 1.6%. Sequencing was carried out using naive CD8+ T cells from blood, with Jurkat cell RNA spiked in. Subset meaning: FACS-sorted CD8+CD4-CCR7+CD45RA+ naive T cells. The receptors come from a human donor in good health. Some libraries in this study had Jurkat cell RNA spiked in.

There are many counts of this clonotype. The chain recombines TRBV10-1 with TRBJ2-1; 12 nucleotides line up with TRBD2. Trimming cost V 5 bases and J 0 bases; bases outside gene matches: 8. Germline CDR1 reads WNHNN; CDR2 reads SYGVQD (reference sequence). The CDR3 is 18 amino acids. CDR3 protein: CASSSRTSGTSSYNEQFF. For the CDR3, the DNA is TGCGCCAGCAGTTCACGGACTAGCGGGACTAGCTCCTACAATGAGCAGTTCTTC.

This clonotype was counted ten times or more. The CDR3 loop is CAISESPQFSNQPQHF. The CDR3, as DNA: TGTGCCATCAGTGAGTCTCCTCAGTTTAGCAATCAGCCCCAGCATTTT. This chain connects TRBV10-3 to TRBJ1-5; no clear D. This CDR3 region has 16 residues. The germline gives CDR1 ENHRY, CDR2 SYGVKD. V was clipped by 0 bases and J by 0 bases, with 9 bases between them.

V usage is TRBV7-3 and J usage is TRBJ2-1; 10 bases fit TRBD2. The V gene end was trimmed by 5 bases and the J gene end by 0 bases; junction bases not matched to a gene: 4. Germline CDR1 and CDR2: SGHTA and FQGTGA. The CDR3 consists of 16 residues. CDR3 sequence (DNA): TGTGCCAGCAGCGACCCTAGCGGGAGCTCCTACAATGAGCAGTTCTTC. Translated: CASSDPSGSSYNEQFF.

There are a few counts of this clonotype. J is TRBJ2-1 and V is TRBV6-1; TRBD1 is a possible D gene (6 bases). This CDR3 contains 16 residues. V shed 2 bases and J shed 6 bases, with 17 bases lying between them. Per the germline V gene, CDR1 is MNHNS and CDR2 is SASEGT. CDR3 sequence (DNA): TGTGCCAGCAGTGAACGGTGGCAGGGGTTTACCAATGAGCAGTTCTTC. Encoded protein: CASSERWQGFTNEQFF.

In its sample, this clonotype was seen many times. This chain connects TRBV11-3 to TRBJ1-1; 8 bases map to TRBD1. This CDR3 is 15 amino acids long. Germline CDR1 reads SGHNT; CDR2 reads YENEEA. V dropped 5 bases and J dropped 7; count of bases not matched to a gene: 12. CDR3 region: CASSRGSGGKVEAFF. DNA of the CDR3: TGTGCCAGCAGCCGAGGGTCAGGGGGCAAGGTTGAAGCTTTCTTT. Variable domain in full (rest from reference TRBV11-3 and TRBJ1-1): EAGVVQSPRYKIIEKKQPVAFWCNPISGHNTLYWYLQNLGQGPELLIRYENEEAVDDSQLPKDRFSAERLKGVDSTLKIQPAELGDSAVYLCASSRGSGGKVEAFFGQGTRLTVV.

This clonotype was counted ten times or more. V and J are TRBV7-2 and TRBJ2-3, with D perhaps TRBD1 or TRBD2 (5 bases each). The CDR3 length is 14 residues. Germline CDR1 is SGHTA and CDR2 is FQGNSA. The ends were cut back, 5 bases at V and 1 base at J, with 10 bases in the middle. This CDR3 reads CASSKVGGTDTQYF. In DNA, the CDR3 is TGTGCCAGCAGCAAGGTGGGGGGCACAGATACGCAGTATTTT.

This clonotype came up many times. The V and J genes are TRBV20-1 and TRBJ2-3, with 7 bases lining up with TRBD2. The CDR3 contains 15 residues. Trimming took 4 bases from V and 2 from J; bases not matched to a gene: 9. Germline CDR1 reads DFQATT; CDR2 reads SNEGSKA (reference sequence). The CDR3 bases are TGCAGTGCTATCGAACTCCTAGCGGCCACAGATACGCAGTATTTT. Its translation is CSAIELLAATDTQYF.

The V gene is TRBV29-1, the J gene TRBJ2-2, with TRBD2 as a possible D gene (6 bases). Germline V CDR1 and CDR2: SQVTM, ANQGSEA. The CDR3 is 12 amino acids. Trimming removed 7 bases at V and 8 bases at J, with 14 bases between. CDR3 sequence reads: CSAVGEEGELFF. CDR3 in DNA: TGCAGCGCTGTGGGGGAGGAAGGGGAGCTGTTTTTT.

Remarks on this clonotype: This may come from a read error, since a much larger clone is one base off. The chain is built from TRBV28 and TRBJ2-5, with D tentatively TRBD1 (5 bases). CDR1 is MDHEN, CDR2 SYDVKM, per germline. V was trimmed by 11 bases and J by 5 bases, leaving 18 bases between them. This CDR3 has 13 residues. The CDR3, as DNA: TGTGCCGGCAATTTCCAGGGCGAGGAGACCCAGTACTTC. The encoded protein is CAGNFQGEETQYF.

This clonotype occurred many times. CDR3 in DNA: TGCGCCAGCAGTCACTACACAGATACGCAGTATTTT. Protein sequence: CASSHYTDTQYF. The chain is built from TRBV10-1 and TRBJ2-3, with D unresolved. The CDR3 contains 12 residues. V shed 5 bases and J shed 2 bases, with 5 bases lying between them. The germline V gene encodes CDR1 WNHNN and CDR2 SYGVQD (reference sequence).

This clonotype was seen ten or more times. The chain has TRBV5-6 and TRBJ2-1, with D perhaps matching TRBD2 (5 bases). Germline assignment: CDR1 SGHDT and CDR2 YYEEEE. This CDR3 spans 13 amino acids. The V end was cut by 9 bases, the J end by 0 bases, with 10 bases between. The CDR3 DNA reads as TGTGCCACCTCAAGCGGCTCCTACAATGAGCAGTTCTTC. Protein: CATSSGSYNEQFF. Full variable domain (rest looked up from reference TRBV5-6 and TRBJ2-1): DAGVTQSPTHLIKTRGQQVTLRCSPKSGHDTVSWYQQALGQGPQFIFQYYEEEERQRGNFPDRFSGHQFPNYSSELNVNALLLGDSALYLCATSSGSYNEQFFGPGTRLTVL.

The J gene is TRBJ2-7, the V gene TRBV5-6; possibly TRBD1 for D (5 bases). Trimming took off 2 bases at V and 5 bases at J, with 11 bases between the two ends. This CDR3 is built from 13 residues. The germline V gene encodes CDR1 SGHDT and CDR2 YYEEEE. CDR3 DNA: TGTGCCAGCAGCTTAGTCCAGGGCAACGAGCAGTACTTC. Encoded protein: CASSLVQGNEQYF.

This clonotype was observed many times. The chain couples TRBV7-2 to TRBJ2-7; no reliable D call. CDR3 length: 12 residues. Germline CDR1 is SGHTA and CDR2 is FQGNSA. The V and J ends lost 4 bases and 3 bases respectively, with 7 bases between them. The CDR3 reads CASSSLNYEQYF. For the CDR3, the DNA is TGTGCCAGCAGCTCCCTTAACTACGAGCAGTACTTC. The entire variable domain, with the rest obtained from reference TRBV7-2 and TRBJ2-7, is as follows: GAGVSQSPSNKVTEKGKDVELRCDPISGHTALYWYRQSLGQGLEFLIYFQGNSAPDKSGLPSDRFSAERTGGSVSTLTIQRTQQEDSAVYLCASSSLNYEQYFGPGTRLTVT.

V is TRBV27 and J is TRBJ2-7; D tentatively reads TRBD1 or TRBD2 (5 bases each). The germline V gene has CDR1 MNHEY and CDR2 SMNVEV (reference sequence). The CDR3 is made up of 14 amino acids. V was clipped by 2 bases and J by 0 bases, with 8 bases between them. The CDR3 bases are TGTGCCAGCAGTTTAGTGGGGGACTCCTACGAGCAGTACTTC. Encoded protein: CASSLVGDSYEQYF.